This TCR beta chain comes out of a study of T cell repertoires in cytomegalovirus infection. Study in general: Selection of CMV epitopes for the study included recently identified HLA-C-restricted and well-studied HLA-B-restricted ones. Shared public TCR beta signatures pointed to both CMV infection and a matching HLA type.

TCRdb re-derived calls from the reads in MiXCR, one entry per CDR3 protein. Of approximately 590,000 distinct CDR3 sequences listed, around 40% are singletons. Study results and limitations: What dominated the ex vivo response were HLA-C-restricted CMV-specific TCR beta clonotypes. Cumulated frequencies of public TCR beta families served to identify carriers of CMV plus the relevant HLA.

V lost 9 bases to trimming and J lost 6 bases, with 25 bases between them. This CDR3 contains 16 residues. From germline, CDR1 is LNHDA and CDR2 SQIVND (reference sequence). Concerning this clonotype: Its antigen is not known.

This clonotype was obtained from a human donor in good health (CMV status not recorded). Some clones in this sample may be carry-over from other donors' samples. The V gene is TRBV19, the J gene TRBJ2-3, with D perhaps TRBD1 or TRBD2 (5 bases each). The material was cultured PBMCs, obtained from culture after CMV antigen stimulation. DNA for the CDR3: TGTGCCAGCAGCCTAACGAGGGGCTTCGAAGGGGATACGCAGTATTTT. As protein: CASSLTRGFEGDTQYF.